A selection of T cell receptor beta chains follows, all from one sample in a study of CD4+ T cells in melanoma. TCRdb's copy holds only in-frame clones and misses some; the assay was immunoSEQ multiplex PCR. The data contain approximately 16,000 clones, approximately 83% of them singletons. The sequenced material came from cells from a culture (not recorded whether cultured in vitro). These receptors all come from a human donor with melanoma. The CDR3 runs from the conserved cysteine through the conserved F or W. Each record gives: V gene, J gene, D gene, clone size, CDR3 DNA, CDR3 protein. A D gene is named only where the DNA matches it firmly. Only part of the rows carry a size: once, few, many, or a class if the clone is expanded.

v_gene: TRBV6-5; j_gene: TRBJ2-1; d_gene: TRBD2; abundance: .; CDR3nt: TGTGCCAGCAGCAGATCATGGACTAGCGATGAGCAGTTCTTC; CDR3aa: CASSRSWTSDEQFF
v_gene: TRBV29-1; j_gene: TRBJ2-1; d_gene: TRBD2; abundance: .; CDR3nt: TGCAGCGTTGAAGATTATGGGCGGGGGGGGTCCTACAATGAGCAGTTCTTC; CDR3aa: CSVEDYGRGGSYNEQFF
v_gene: TRBV19; j_gene: TRBJ1-1; d_gene: .; abundance: .; CDR3nt: TGTGCCAGTAGTGGACACAGGGAGGCGTTCGGCGAAGCTTTCTTT; CDR3aa: CASSGHREAFGEAFF
v_gene: TRBV6-6; j_gene: TRBJ2-1; d_gene: TRBD1; abundance: .; CDR3nt: TGTGCCAGCAGGGGGGACAGGGACTATGAGCAGTTCTTC; CDR3aa: CASRGDRDYEQFF
v_gene: TRBV5-4; j_gene: TRBJ2-6; d_gene: .; abundance: .; CDR3nt: TGTGCCAGCAGCCCAGGAGGCTCTGGGGCCAACGTCCTGACTTTC; CDR3aa: CASSPGGSGANVLTF
v_gene: TRBV27; j_gene: TRBJ1-6; d_gene: .; abundance: once; CDR3nt: TGTGCCAGCAGTTTTCACGGGAGGGATTCACCCCTCCACTTT; CDR3aa: CASSFHGRDSPLHF
v_gene: TRBV6-1; j_gene: TRBJ1-5; d_gene: .; abundance: .; CDR3nt: TGTGCCAGCAGTGATCTCGGGCTCGAGGACTATTATAGCAATCAGCCCCAGCATTTT; CDR3aa: CASSDLGLEDYYSNQPQHF
v_gene: TRBV11-2; j_gene: TRBJ2-7; d_gene: TRBD1; abundance: .; CDR3nt: TGTGCCAGCAGCTTAGATCTATACAGGGGCGGCTACGAGCAGTACTTC; CDR3aa: CASSLDLYRGGYEQYF
v_gene: TRBV7-8; j_gene: TRBJ1-2; d_gene: .; abundance: .; CDR3nt: TGTGCCAGCAGCCCCGCGAGGACGGGTTGGGGGGGCTACACCTTC; CDR3aa: CASSPARTGWGGYTF
v_gene: TRBV2; j_gene: TRBJ2-7; d_gene: .; abundance: once; CDR3nt: TGTGCCAGCAGTGACTGGGGGCAGCAGTACTTC; CDR3aa: CASSDWGQQYF
v_gene: TRBV9; j_gene: TRBJ2-3; d_gene: .; abundance: .; CDR3nt: TGTGCCAGCAGCGTAGCACCGGACGTGACAGATACGCAGTATTTT; CDR3aa: CASSVAPDVTDTQYF
v_gene: TRBV7-5; j_gene: TRBJ2-7; d_gene: .; abundance: .; CDR3nt: TGTGCCAGAAGCCCCAGGGGGCGAGGGGGACCGAGGGAAGGTTTC; CDR3aa: CARSPRGRGGPREGF
v_gene: TRBV30; j_gene: TRBJ1-5; d_gene: .; abundance: .; CDR3nt: TGTGCCTGGAGTCCCCAGGGCGGCCAGCCCCAGCATTTT; CDR3aa: CAWSPQGGQPQHF
v_gene: TRBV30; j_gene: TRBJ1-1; d_gene: .; abundance: .; CDR3nt: TGTGCCTGGATGTGGGGGAACACTGAAGCTTTCTTT; CDR3aa: CAWMWGNTEAFF
v_gene: TRBV7-8; j_gene: TRBJ2-7; d_gene: .; abundance: few; CDR3nt: TGTGCCAGCAGCTTAGTTTCGGGGCCCTACGAGCAGTACTTC; CDR3aa: CASSLVSGPYEQYF
v_gene: TRBV11-2; j_gene: TRBJ2-2; d_gene: TRBD2; abundance: .; CDR3nt: TGTGCCAGCAGGTTGCTAAGCGGGGCTAACACCGGGGAGCTGTTTTTT; CDR3aa: CASRLLSGANTGELFF
v_gene: TRBV28; j_gene: TRBJ1-5; d_gene: .; abundance: .; CDR3nt: TGTGCCAGCTTAGCCCCCCTCGGCCGGGGGGTTGGCAATCAGCCCCAGCATTTT; CDR3aa: CASLAPLGRGVGNQPQHF
v_gene: TRBV14; j_gene: TRBJ1-1; d_gene: .; abundance: .; CDR3nt: TGTGCCAGCAGCCAAGCTCGGGGGGTCTCTGAAGCTTTCTTT; CDR3aa: CASSQARGVSEAFF
v_gene: TRBV10-3; j_gene: TRBJ1-2; d_gene: .; abundance: .; CDR3nt: TGTGCCATCAGCCCTGGGGACTATGGCTACACCTTC; CDR3aa: CAISPGDYGYTF
v_gene: TRBV10-3; j_gene: TRBJ2-1; d_gene: .; abundance: .; CDR3nt: TGTGCCATCAGTGAGTCTATAGGGACACCGACTGACTCCAATGAGCAGTTCTTC; CDR3aa: CAISESIGTPTDSNEQFF
v_gene: TRBV6-1; j_gene: TRBJ1-2; d_gene: .; abundance: .; CDR3nt: TGTGCCAGCAGCCCCAACTATGGCTACACCTTC; CDR3aa: CASSPNYGYTF
v_gene: TRBV18; j_gene: TRBJ1-1; d_gene: TRBD1; abundance: .; CDR3nt: TGTGCCAGCTTTTTGGGACAGAGCATGAACACTGAAGCTTTCTTT; CDR3aa: CASFLGQSMNTEAFF
v_gene: TRBV6-5; j_gene: TRBJ1-5; d_gene: TRBD1; abundance: .; CDR3nt: TGTGCCAGCAGGAAAGGGACAGGGGGCAATCAGCCCCAGCATTTT; CDR3aa: CASRKGTGGNQPQHF
v_gene: TRBV6-5; j_gene: TRBJ2-1; d_gene: TRBD1; abundance: .; CDR3nt: TGTGCCAGCAGGCGACAGGGGAAGCAGTTCTTC; CDR3aa: CASRRQGKQFF
v_gene: TRBV9; j_gene: TRBJ2-2; d_gene: TRBD2; abundance: .; CDR3nt: TGTGCCAGCAAGCCGGGGACTACTAACACCGGGGAGCTGTTTTTT; CDR3aa: CASKPGTTNTGELFF
v_gene: TRBV7-9; j_gene: TRBJ1-4; d_gene: TRBD1; abundance: .; CDR3nt: TGTGCCAGCAGCTCCTGGACAGGGCTTGAAAAACTGTTTTTT; CDR3aa: CASSSWTGLEKLFF
v_gene: TRBV2; j_gene: TRBJ2-2; d_gene: TRBD2; abundance: once; CDR3nt: TGTGCCAGCAGCTTAGCGGGGGCCTGGACCGGGGAGCTGTTTTTT; CDR3aa: CASSLAGAWTGELFF
v_gene: TRBV7-2; j_gene: TRBJ1-2; d_gene: .; abundance: .; CDR3nt: TGTGCCAGCAGCTTATTGACAGCCTCTAACTATGGCTACACCTTC; CDR3aa: CASSLLTASNYGYTF
v_gene: TRBV2; j_gene: TRBJ1-6; d_gene: TRBD1; abundance: .; CDR3nt: TGTGCCAGCAGGAAGGCCGGGACAGGGAATTCACCCCTCCACTTT; CDR3aa: CASRKAGTGNSPLHF
v_gene: TRBV2; j_gene: TRBJ2-1; d_gene: .; abundance: .; CDR3nt: TGTGCCAGCAGTGAAAGGGGGGTACGAGGAGGGGTATTCGGTGAGCAGTTCTTC; CDR3aa: CASSERGVRGGVFGEQFF
v_gene: TRBV4-1; j_gene: TRBJ1-6; d_gene: .; abundance: .; CDR3nt: TGCGCCAGCAGCCAGGCCCAGGTTACGAACTCACCCCTCCACTTT; CDR3aa: CASSQAQVTNSPLHF
v_gene: TRBV5-1; j_gene: TRBJ2-3; d_gene: TRBD2; abundance: .; CDR3nt: TGCGCCAGCAGTAGCGGGGGGCCCTACACAGATACGCAGTATTTT; CDR3aa: CASSSGGPYTDTQYF
v_gene: TRBV11-3; j_gene: TRBJ2-1; d_gene: .; abundance: .; CDR3nt: TGTGCCAGCAGCTTCTCGGGGAACAATGAGCAGTTCTTC; CDR3aa: CASSFSGNNEQFF
v_gene: TRBV5-6; j_gene: TRBJ2-4; d_gene: .; abundance: .; CDR3nt: TGTGCCAGCAGCTATGACCGTGCCAAAAACATTCAGTACTTC; CDR3aa: CASSYDRAKNIQYF
v_gene: TRBV7-3; j_gene: TRBJ1-1; d_gene: .; abundance: .; CDR3nt: TGTGCCAGCAGCTTAGCAGTCGGATCGAACACTGAAGCTTTCTTT; CDR3aa: CASSLAVGSNTEAFF
v_gene: TRBV13; j_gene: TRBJ1-1; d_gene: .; abundance: .; CDR3nt: TGTGCCAGCAGCTTAGAGCTGAACACTGAAGCTTTCTTT; CDR3aa: CASSLELNTEAFF
v_gene: TRBV6-1; j_gene: TRBJ1-1; d_gene: .; abundance: .; CDR3nt: TGTGCCAGCAGTCGCCAAGATTACACTGAAGCTTTCTTT; CDR3aa: CASSRQDYTEAFF
v_gene: TRBV2; j_gene: TRBJ2-2; d_gene: TRBD1; abundance: .; CDR3nt: TGTGCCAGCAGTGCACAGGGGTCGAACACCGGGGAGCTGTTTTTT; CDR3aa: CASSAQGSNTGELFF
v_gene: TRBV7-9; j_gene: TRBJ1-2; d_gene: .; abundance: .; CDR3nt: TGTGCCAGCAGCTCTAATGGTGGTCCTCCAACCTACACCTTC; CDR3aa: CASSSNGGPPTYTF
v_gene: TRBV27; j_gene: TRBJ2-5; d_gene: TRBD2; abundance: once; CDR3nt: TGTGCCAGCAGTCTTCGGGGGACTAGCGGGGGGGCCATGGAGACCCAGTACTTC; CDR3aa: CASSLRGTSGGAMETQYF
v_gene: TRBV7-9; j_gene: TRBJ2-3; d_gene: TRBD2; abundance: .; CDR3nt: TGTGCCAGCAGCTTAATGGGACTACTCACAGATACGCAGTATTTT; CDR3aa: CASSLMGLLTDTQYF
v_gene: TRBV2; j_gene: TRBJ1-6; d_gene: TRBD1; abundance: .; CDR3nt: TGTGCCAGCAGCAAGGGGGCGGCAGGCCATAATTCACCCCTCCACTTT; CDR3aa: CASSKGAAGHNSPLHF
v_gene: TRBV2; j_gene: TRBJ1-4; d_gene: .; abundance: .; CDR3nt: TGTGCCACCTCATGGACAGTCGCCAATGAAAAACTGTTTTTT; CDR3aa: CATSWTVANEKLFF
v_gene: TRBV7-9; j_gene: TRBJ1-6; d_gene: .; abundance: few; CDR3nt: TGTGCCAGCAGCTCTAGGTGGGATTCACCCCTCCACTTT; CDR3aa: CASSSRWDSPLHF
v_gene: TRBV5-1; j_gene: TRBJ1-2; d_gene: TRBD1; abundance: .; CDR3nt: TGCGCCAGCGAAAACGTTCAGGGACAGGCTTACTATGGCTACACCTTC; CDR3aa: CASENVQGQAYYGYTF
v_gene: TRBV4-1; j_gene: TRBJ2-5; d_gene: .; abundance: .; CDR3nt: TGCGCCAGCAGCCAAGATTCGGAGGAGACCCAGTACTTC; CDR3aa: CASSQDSEETQYF
v_gene: TRBV7-2; j_gene: TRBJ1-5; d_gene: .; abundance: few; CDR3nt: TGTGCCAGCAGCTTCGGTTTGTATAGCAATCAGCCCCAGCATTTT; CDR3aa: CASSFGLYSNQPQHF
v_gene: TRBV19; j_gene: TRBJ1-2; d_gene: .; abundance: .; CDR3nt: TGTGCCAGTATCACATCATCGCGGACAGCCAGCGGCTACACCTTC; CDR3aa: CASITSSRTASGYTF
v_gene: TRBV12-5; j_gene: TRBJ2-5; d_gene: TRBD2; abundance: once; CDR3nt: TGTGCTAGTGGTTCCCAGGGGCGGGGGGGTCAAGAGACCCAGTACTTC; CDR3aa: CASGSQGRGGQETQYF
v_gene: TRBV2; j_gene: TRBJ2-5; d_gene: TRBD2; abundance: .; CDR3nt: TGTGCCAGCAGACTAGCGGGGGCTGTAGAGACCCAGTACTTC; CDR3aa: CASRLAGAVETQYF
v_gene: TRBV5-1; j_gene: TRBJ2-1; d_gene: .; abundance: .; CDR3nt: TGCGCCAGCAATCTGGGGTTCGGGGCCGTTTACAATGAGCAGTTCTTC; CDR3aa: CASNLGFGAVYNEQFF
v_gene: TRBV7-8; j_gene: TRBJ1-1; d_gene: .; abundance: .; CDR3nt: TGTGCCAGCAGCCGTCGCCCTGAGGGGGACACTGAAGCTTTCTTT; CDR3aa: CASSRRPEGDTEAFF
v_gene: TRBV19; j_gene: TRBJ2-3; d_gene: .; abundance: .; CDR3nt: TGTGCCAGTAGTATCGCACCGGCTGGTGGCACAGATACGCAGTATTTT; CDR3aa: CASSIAPAGGTDTQYF
v_gene: TRBV25-1; j_gene: TRBJ1-6; d_gene: .; abundance: .; CDR3nt: TGTGCCAGCAGTGAGGGGGGGAACAGCCAGGCCCTCCACTTT; CDR3aa: CASSEGGNSQALHF
v_gene: TRBV9; j_gene: TRBJ1-5; d_gene: .; abundance: few; CDR3nt: TGTGCCAGCAGCATCCCAGGCCCCTACAGGGAACCAAAAAATCAGCCCCAGCATTTT; CDR3aa: CASSIPGPYREPKNQPQHF
v_gene: TRBV15; j_gene: TRBJ1-6; d_gene: .; abundance: .; CDR3nt: TGTGCCACCAGCAGAGACCCCAGGAGCCGGGGATGGACACCCCTCCACTTT; CDR3aa: CATSRDPRSRGWTPLHF